Listed below are T cell receptor beta chains from one sample, sequenced in a study of T-cell reconstitution after alpha-beta-depleted transplantation in children. TCRdb analysed the PCR reads with MiXCR anew, one entry per CDR3 protein. The sample lists a few hundred thousand distinct CDR3 sequences; roughly 12% were seen once. This specimen consisted of peripheral blood, obtained 180 days after TCRalphabeta/CD19-depleted stem cell transplant. These receptors all come from a male patient aged 2 to 10 who had a stem cell transplant for chronic granulomatous disease, so the T cells may come from the graft donor. The CDR3 runs from the conserved cysteine through the conserved F or W. D genes are given only for firm matches. Rows give clone size only sometimes, using once, few, many, or a class for an expanded clone.

CDR3aa | CDR3nt | len | d_gene | abundance | j_gene | v_gene
CASSLVKDYEQYF | TGTGCCAGCAGTTTAGTGAAGGACTACGAGCAGTACTTC | 13 | NA | many | TRBJ2-7 | TRBV28
CSARDLDDTEAFF | TGCAGTGCTAGAGATCTCGATGACACTGAAGCTTTCTTT | 13 | NA | NA | TRBJ1-1 | TRBV20-1
CASSQDGQSNQPQHF | TGTGCCAGCAGCCAAGATGGGCAGAGCAATCAGCCCCAGCATTTT | 15 | NA | many | TRBJ1-5 | TRBV4-2
CSAFQASVNTQYF | TGCAGTGCTTTTCAGGCCTCGGTAAATACGCAGTATTTT | 13 | NA | many | TRBJ2-3 | TRBV20-1
CASSFYSYEQYF | TGTGCCAGCAGTTTCTACTCCTACGAGCAGTACTTC | 12 | NA | NA | TRBJ2-7 | TRBV12-3/TRBV12-4
CSARGWTSGRAVREQYF | TGCAGTGCTAGGGGATGGACTAGCGGGAGGGCCGTACGCGAGCAGTACTTC | 17 | TRBD2 | many | TRBJ2-7 | TRBV20-1
CASRGTGTDTQYF | TGTGCCAGCAGGGGGACGGGCACAGATACGCAGTATTTT | 13 | NA | many | TRBJ2-3 | TRBV27
CASSPDRLAKNIQYF | TGTGCCAGCAGTCCGGACAGACTAGCCAAAAACATTCAGTACTTC | 15 | NA | many | TRBJ2-4 | TRBV12-3/TRBV12-4
CSVRKGRAHYEQYF | TGCAGCGTCCGTAAAGGACGGGCCCACTACGAGCAGTACTTC | 14 | NA | many | TRBJ2-7 | TRBV29-1
CASSPPVRDGYTF | TGTGCCAGCTCACCACCGGTCAGGGATGGCTACACCTTC | 13 | NA | NA | TRBJ1-2 | TRBV18